This TCR beta chain was documented in a study of blood T cell repertoires in COVID-19. Study-level information: Some COVID-19 samples were acute and others convalescent; all came from the United States, Italy and Spain. PBMCs, B-cell-depleted T cells, or T cells provided the cDNA or gDNA that made up the material.

The length of the CDR3 is 13 residues. J lost 7 bases, V lost 4 bases, and 4 bases had no gene match. Germline V lookup: CDR1 MDHEN, CDR2 SYDVKM. The Seattle patients joined while their infection was active and were tracked longitudinally afterward. The authors' processing: Estimation of nucleated cell counts was performed using reference gene primer amplification. Profiling relied on immunoSEQ multiplex PCR, and the TCRdb table lists in-frame clones only, not all of them. Clone size and the V and J calls come from that table; the DNA yielded D and trimming. The sample lists around 330,000 clones; about 91% were seen once.

The J gene is TRBJ1-2, the V gene TRBV28; 9 nucleotides agree with TRBD1. The TCR originated in a woman between 25 and 40 years old with COVID-19, enrolled during active disease. Sequencing input: peripheral blood. The CDR3 sequence is CASSWGQGRGYTF. The CDR3 nucleotides are TGTGCCAGCAGTTGGGGACAGGGTCGTGGCTACACCTTC.